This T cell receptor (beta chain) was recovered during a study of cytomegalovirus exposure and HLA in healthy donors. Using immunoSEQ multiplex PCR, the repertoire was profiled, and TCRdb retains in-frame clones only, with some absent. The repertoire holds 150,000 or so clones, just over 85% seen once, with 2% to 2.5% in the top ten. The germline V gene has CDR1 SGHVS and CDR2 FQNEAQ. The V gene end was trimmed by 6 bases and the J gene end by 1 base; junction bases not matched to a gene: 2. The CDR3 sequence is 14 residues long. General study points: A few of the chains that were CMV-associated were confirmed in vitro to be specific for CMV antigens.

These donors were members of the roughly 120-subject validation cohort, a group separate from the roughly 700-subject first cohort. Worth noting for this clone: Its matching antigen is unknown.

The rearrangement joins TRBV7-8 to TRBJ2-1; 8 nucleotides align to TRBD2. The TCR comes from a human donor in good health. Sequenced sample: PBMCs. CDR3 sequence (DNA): TGTGCCAGCAGGGCGGGAGGATCCTACAATGAGCAGTTCTTC. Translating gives CASRAGGSYNEQFF.